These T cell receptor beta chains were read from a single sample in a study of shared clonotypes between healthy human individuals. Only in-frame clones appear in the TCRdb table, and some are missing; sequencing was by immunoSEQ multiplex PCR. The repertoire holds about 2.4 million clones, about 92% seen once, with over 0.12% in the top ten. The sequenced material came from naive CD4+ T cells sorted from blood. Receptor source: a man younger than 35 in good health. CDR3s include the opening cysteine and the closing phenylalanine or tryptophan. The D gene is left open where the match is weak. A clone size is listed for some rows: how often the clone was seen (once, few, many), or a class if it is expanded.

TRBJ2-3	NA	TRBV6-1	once	TGTGCCAGCAGTGTCTTAACAGATACGCAGTATTTT	CASSVLTDTQYF
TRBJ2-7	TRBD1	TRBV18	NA	TGTGCCAGCTCACCAACTAAACAGGGGATCGACGAGCAGTACTTC	CASSPTKQGIDEQYF
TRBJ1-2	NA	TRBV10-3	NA	TGTGCCACGTGGCAGGGGCTCACCTCGAGCTATGGCTACACCTTC	CATWQGLTSSYGYTF
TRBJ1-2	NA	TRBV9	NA	TGTGCCAGCAGCGTCGCAGGGGTTGGTGGCTACACCTTC	CASSVAGVGGYTF
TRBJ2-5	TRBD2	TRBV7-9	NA	TGTGCCAGCAGCTTAGGGGTCCCGGGACTAGCGAAAGAGACCCAGTACTTC	CASSLGVPGLAKETQYF
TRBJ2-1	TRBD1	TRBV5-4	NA	TGTGCCAGCAGCTTGGCCCTGAACAGGGGGGAAGCCTACAATGAGCAGTTCTTC	CASSLALNRGEAYNEQFF
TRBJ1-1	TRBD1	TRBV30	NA	TGTGCCTGGAGTATCCAGGACAGGGTCGGCACTGAAGCTTTCTTT	CAWSIQDRVGTEAFF
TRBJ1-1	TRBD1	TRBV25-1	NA	TGTGCCAGCAGGGACAGGGGGATGAACACTGAAGCTTTCTTT	CASRDRGMNTEAFF
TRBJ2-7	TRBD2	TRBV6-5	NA	TGTGCCAGCAGGTCCCCCGCGGGGGGCCCCGAGCAGTACTTC	CASRSPAGGPEQYF
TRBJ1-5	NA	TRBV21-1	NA	TGTGCCAGCAGCTCCCGGGATCTGCCCCAGCATTTT	CASSSRDLPQHF
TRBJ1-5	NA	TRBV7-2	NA	TGTGCCAGCAGCCGACAGGATTATAGCAATCAGCCCCAGCATTTT	CASSRQDYSNQPQHF
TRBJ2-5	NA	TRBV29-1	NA	TGCAGCGCTACCCCCAACTACAGGGAAGAGACCCAGTACTTC	CSATPNYREETQYF
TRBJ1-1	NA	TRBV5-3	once	TGTGCCAGAAGCCCCCTGGGCACAGGGCCGGCGGGCACTGAAGCTTTCTTT	CARSPLGTGPAGTEAFF
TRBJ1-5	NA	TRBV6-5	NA	TGTGCCAGCGGGAGGGGTGACCAGCCCCAGCATTTT	CASGRGDQPQHF
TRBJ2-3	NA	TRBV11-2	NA	TGTGCCAGCAGCCCCTCCATTGGTGGGCTGGTAAATACGCAGTATTTT	CASSPSIGGLVNTQYF
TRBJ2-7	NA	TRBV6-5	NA	TGTGCCAGCACCAAAGGGGTAGGGTTCTACGAGCAGTACTTC	CASTKGVGFYEQYF
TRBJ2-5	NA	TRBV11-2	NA	TGTGCCAGCAGCCCTCTAAAGTCGGTGTTCAGTGTTGTAGAGACCCAGTACTTC	CASSPLKSVFSVVETQYF
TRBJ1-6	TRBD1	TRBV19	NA	TGTGCCACGCAGGGGGCGCGGAATTCACCCCTCCACTTT	CATQGARNSPLHF
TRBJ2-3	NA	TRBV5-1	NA	TGCGCCAGCAGCTTGGAAGACGGGGGAACAGATACGCAGTATTTT	CASSLEDGGTDTQYF